This TCR beta chain was retrieved from a study of response to subunit inactivated influenza vaccine. This clonotype came up a few times. The antigen is not known. Whole-study findings and limits: It was the authors' suggestion that each seasonal influenza vaccination recruits few new T cells.

Each CDR3 protein is one row after TCRdb ran MiXCR on the RT-PCR reads. Of more than 700,000 distinct CDR3 sequences in the sample, around 20% are singletons; the top ten hold 10% to 13%. The sample in question was PBMCs from blood, obtained about 5 days after vaccination. The sequence was collected from a man over 45 who received an inactivated influenza vaccine.

DNA of the CDR3: TGCAGTGCGGACAGGGGGGTGAGCACAGATACGCAGTATTTT. This codes for CSADRGVSTDTQYF. The chain couples TRBV20-1 to TRBJ2-3, with 10 bases fitting TRBD1. V trimming: 6 bases; J trimming: 0 bases; junction bases outside the gene matches: 3. Germline V gives CDR1 DFQATT, CDR2 SNEGSKA (reference sequence). This CDR3 spans 14 amino acids.